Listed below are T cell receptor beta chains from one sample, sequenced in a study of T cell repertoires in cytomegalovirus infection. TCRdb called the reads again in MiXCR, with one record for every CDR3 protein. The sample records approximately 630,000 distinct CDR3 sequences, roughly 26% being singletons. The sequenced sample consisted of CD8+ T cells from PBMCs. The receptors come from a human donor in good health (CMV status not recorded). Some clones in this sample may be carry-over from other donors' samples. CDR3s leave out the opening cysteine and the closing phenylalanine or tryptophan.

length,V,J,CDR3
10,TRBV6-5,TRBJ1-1,ASGHIRTEAF
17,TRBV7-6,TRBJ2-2,ASSWDRNSAAGDTGELF
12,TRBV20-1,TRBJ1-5,SARDSISNQPQH
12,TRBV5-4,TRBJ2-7,ASSLTAGIDEQY
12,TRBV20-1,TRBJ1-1,SARGRTEDTEAF
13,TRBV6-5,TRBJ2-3,ASSDRDRDTDTQY
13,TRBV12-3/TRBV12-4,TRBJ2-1,ASSLLAGGPSEQF
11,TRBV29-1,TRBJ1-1,SVPRGGDNGAF
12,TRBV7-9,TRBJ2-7,AGSVTPSIYEQY
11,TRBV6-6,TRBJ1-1,ASSAYTNTEAF
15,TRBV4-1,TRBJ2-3,ASSQDPGLPPTDTQY
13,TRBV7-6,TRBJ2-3,ASSLIDSPTDTQY
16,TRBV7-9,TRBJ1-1,ASSLSTGTHSFNTEAF
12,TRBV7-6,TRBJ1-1,ASSLAGGRTEAF
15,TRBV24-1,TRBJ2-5,ATSDLGTSVYQETQY
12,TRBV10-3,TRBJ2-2,VTSATSNTGELF
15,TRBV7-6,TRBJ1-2,ASSPRGGPNHNYGYT
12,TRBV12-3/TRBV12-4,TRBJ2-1,ASTSQGTYNEQF
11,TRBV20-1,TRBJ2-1,SASGPNANEQF
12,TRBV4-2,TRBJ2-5,ASSQDYPAETQY
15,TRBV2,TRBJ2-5,ASSDGKAVAYQETQY
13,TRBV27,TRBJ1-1,ASSLRTGPNTEAF
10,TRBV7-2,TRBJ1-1,ASTLTVSEAF
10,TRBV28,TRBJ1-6,ASSTLDSPLH
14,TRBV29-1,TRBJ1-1,SVGVGPGGSNTEAF
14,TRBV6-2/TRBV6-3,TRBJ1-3,ASSYSKASSGNTIY
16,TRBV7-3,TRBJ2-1,ASSLLFPTQGTVGEQF
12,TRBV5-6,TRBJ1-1,ASSLAWGIGEAF
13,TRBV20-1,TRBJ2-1,SARERGGSYNEQF
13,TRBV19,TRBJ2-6,ASSIMDSGANVLT
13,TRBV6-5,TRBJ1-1,ASSPTPDAWSEAF
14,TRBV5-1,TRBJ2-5,ASSFRPGLQQETQY
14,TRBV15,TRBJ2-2,ATSRVGLGATGELF
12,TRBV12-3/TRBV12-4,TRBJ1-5,ASTGTGFYQPQH
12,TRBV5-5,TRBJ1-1,ASSPRLMNTEAF
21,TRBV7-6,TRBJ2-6,VSSLFKLTGTAISRSGANVLT
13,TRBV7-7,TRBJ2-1,ASSLELRGDNEQF
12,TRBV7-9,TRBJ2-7,ASSLSARTYEQY
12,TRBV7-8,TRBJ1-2,ASSSPGAVSGYT
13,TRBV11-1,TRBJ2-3,ATSLRGRGTDTQY
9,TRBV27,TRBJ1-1,ASSSGGSAF
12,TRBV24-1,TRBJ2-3,ATSDVAQGDTQY
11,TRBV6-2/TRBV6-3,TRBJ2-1,ASSYSRGREQF